This T cell receptor (beta chain) was retrieved from a study of T cell responses to AZD1222 COVID-19 vaccine. Whole-study results and caveats: Spike was spanned by vaccine-associated CD4 TCRs, with dominance at 160-218 and 743-854. An increase in Spike-specific TCR breadth and depth was observed after two AZD1222 doses. No repertoire was sampled before or during the peak T cell response, only after it. The donor cohort was predominantly white British with a female majority, and clonal diversity may have been underestimated.

Repertoires were generated with immunoSEQ multiplex PCR, while TCRdb's copy carries only in-frame clones and drops some. The sample lists roughly 67,000 clones; about 88% were seen once. Trimming took 1 base from V and 6 from J, leaving 7 bases between them. In germline, CDR1 is SGHTA, CDR2 FQGNSA. The CDR3 has 13 residues. This clone came up once. Its antigen is as yet unknown. The input for sequencing was peripheral blood, taken on day 0 of AZD1222 vaccination. The rearrangement joins TRBV7-2 to TRBJ2-1; D unresolved. The origin of this receptor is an adult in good health. CDR3 sequence: CASSLVAINEQFF. The DNA of the CDR3 is TGTGCCAGCAGCTTAGTGGCTATCAATGAGCAGTTCTTC.